This record concerns one T cell receptor (beta chain) sequence. This entry is derived from a study of blood T cell repertoires in COVID-19. The overall study: COVID-19 samples, acute and convalescent, were from the United States, Italy and Spain. In each case, the material was cDNA or gDNA derived from T cells, B-cell-depleted T cells, or PBMCs.

As handled by the study authors: Estimates of nucleated cell counts were drawn from the amplification of reference gene primers. TCRdb's table, derived via immunoSEQ multiplex PCR, lists solely in-frame clones and lacks some. V and J calls and clone size follow that table, whereas D and trimming were derived from the DNA. The repertoire has around 26,000 clones, roughly 91% of them found once; the top ten carry around 4.6%. CDR1 is SGHRS, CDR2 YFSETQ, per germline. This CDR3 region has 14 residues. The V end was cut by 4 bases, the J end by 0 bases, with 7 bases between. The source is a man between 65 and 85 years old with active COVID-19. The chain is built from TRBV5-1 and TRBJ1-4; D gene ambiguous. Specimen: peripheral blood. The CDR3 is CASSRVATNEKLFF. The CDR3 DNA follows: TGCGCCAGCAGCCGGGTGGCAACTAATGAAAAACTGTTTTTT.